These 29 T cell receptor beta chains originate from one sample sequenced in a study of cytotoxic CD8 clonotypes in ibrutinib-treated CLL (dated by TCRdb to the early 2020s). Library construction relied on the immunoSEQ multiplex PCR assay. TCRdb carries this immuneACCESS record with in-frame sequences only. Its versions omit some clonotypes, under half of them owing to an unresolved V gene in the studies checked, with the rest unexplained. In this sample the table shows about 40,000 clones, about two thirds of which occur a single time. Under 8% of the sample goes to the ten largest clones. This sample's time point label indicates: progressive disease on ibrutinib. Sequencing used PBMCs, obtained at disease progression, from a patient treated with ibrutinib. Source of these receptors: a human donor with chronic lymphocytic leukemia.

The chain carries TRBV7-3 and TRBJ1-1; weak D call: TRBD1 (5 bases). CDR1 and CDR2 from the germline V gene are SGHTA and FQGTGA. Trimming took off 5 bases at V and 1 base at J, with 17 bases between the two ends. CDR3 length: 16 residues. Written as DNA, the CDR3 is TGTGCCAGCAGCCGTGCGGGGACTTTTGGGAACACTGAAGCTTTCTTT. The encoded protein is CASSRAGTFGNTEAFF.

The chain combines TRBV5-1 with TRBJ2-5; no clear D gene. Germline-derived CDR1 and CDR2 are SGHRS and YFSETQ. The V end lost 0 bases, the J end lost 2 bases, and 14 bases lay between the germline ends. CDR3 size: 16 residues. Here the CDR3 reads CASSLVSGVVQETQYF. CDR3 in DNA: TGCGCCAGCAGCTTGGTTTCAGGAGTTGTACAAGAGACCCAGTACTTC.

V is TRBV7-9 and J is TRBJ1-1; 7 bases fit TRBD1. The germline CDR1 and CDR2 sequences are SEHNR and FQNEAQ (reference sequence). J was trimmed by 5 bases and V by 7 bases; bases with no gene match: 10. The CDR3 contains 14 residues. CDR3 sequence (DNA): TGTGCCAGCAAGACCGACAGGGAGGGGACTGAAGCTTTCTTT. Translating gives CASKTDREGTEAFF.

This chain links TRBV2 with TRBJ1-6; 9 bases line up with TRBD1. The CDR3 spans 12 residues. With 10 bases clipped from V and 8 bases from J, the junction kept 3 bases outside the gene matches. Germline V gene sequence: CDR1 SNHLY, CDR2 FYNNEI. CDR3 loop: CATWDRDSPLHF. CDR3 nucleotide sequence: TGTGCCACTTGGGACAGGGATTCACCCCTCCACTTT.

This clone has more than one count but fewer than ten. This chain connects TRBV6-4 to TRBJ2-1; 12 bases match TRBD2. CDR1 and CDR2 (germline): MRHNA, SNTAGT. The V gene end was trimmed by 0 bases and the J gene end by 6 bases; junction bases not matched to a gene: 0. This CDR3 has 15 amino acids. CDR3 DNA: TGTGCCAGCAGTGACTCGACTAGCGGGAGCAATGAGCAGTTCTTC. Translation gives CASSDSTSGSNEQFF.

The CDR3 loop is CASSLGSDRTLHF. The CDR3 DNA sequence: TGTGCCAGCAGTTTAGGGTCGGATCGCACCCTCCACTTT. The chain is built from TRBV28 and TRBJ1-6; D remains ambiguous. The V gene lost 2 bases and the J gene lost 14 bases, with 13 bases spanning the gap. The CDR3 is made up of 13 amino acids. Germline V gene lookup returns CDR1 MDHEN and CDR2 SYDVKM.

The chain carries TRBV7-6 and TRBJ2-5; D unresolved. Germline V gives CDR1 SGHVS, CDR2 FNYEAQ. The CDR3 is made up of 16 amino acids. V dropped 0 bases and J dropped 2 bases, with 13 bases sitting between them. CDR3 residues: CASSLAGQPPQETQYF. The CDR3 DNA sequence: TGTGCCAGCAGCTTAGCAGGGCAGCCACCTCAAGAGACCCAGTACTTC.

V usage is TRBV27 and J usage is TRBJ2-1, with 11 nucleotides matching TRBD2. Germline loops: CDR1 MNHEY, CDR2 SMNVEV (reference sequence). J lost 7 bases, V lost 6 bases, and 14 bases had no gene match. CDR3 length equals 17 residues. The CDR3 sequence is CASSKTSGKLLRNEQFF. The CDR3 DNA follows: TGTGCCAGCAGCAAGACTAGCGGGAAGTTGCTGAGGAATGAGCAGTTCTTC.

The genes are TRBV5-1 and TRBJ2-1; tentative D call: TRBD2 (5 bases). The ends were cut back, 3 bases at V and 6 bases at J, with 13 bases in the middle. The CDR3 covers 14 residues. Germline V gene data show CDR1 as SGHRS and CDR2 as YFSETQ. CDR3 residues: CASSYSTSGNEQFF. The CDR3 DNA reads as TGCGCCAGCAGCTACTCAACTAGTGGCAATGAGCAGTTCTTC.

This chain links TRBV30 with TRBJ2-6; tentative D call: TRBD1 (6 bases). Germline assignment: CDR1 GTSNPN and CDR2 SVGIG (reference sequence). V dropped 3 bases and J dropped 2 bases, with 11 bases sitting between them. This CDR3 has 15 residues. CDR3 nucleotide sequence: TGTGCCTGGAGGAGGACAGCCACTGGGGCCAACGTCCTGACTTTC. It is translated as CAWRRTATGANVLTF. The variable domain in full, with the rest retrieved from reference TRBV30 and TRBJ2-6, is SQTIHQWPATLVQPVGSPLSLECTVEGTSNPNLYWYRQAAGRGLQLLFYSVGIGQISSEVPQNLSASRPQDRQFILSSKKLLLSDSGFYLCAWRRTATGANVLTFGAGSRLTVL.

This sequence joins TRBV5-6 and TRBJ2-7; D gene unclear. CDR1 and CDR2 from the germline V gene are SGHDT and YYEEEE. This CDR3 spans 11 amino acids. Trimming cost V 7 bases and J 7 bases, with 12 bases left between them. The CDR3 coding sequence is TGTGCCAGCGGCAAACGCAGAGAGCAGTACTTC. The encoded protein is CASGKRREQYF.

This chain connects TRBV6-6 to TRBJ2-1, with D unresolved. The V gene's germline CDR1 is MNHNY and CDR2 SVGAGI (reference sequence). V was clipped by 7 bases and J by 8 bases, with 15 bases between them. This CDR3 has 13 residues. This chain's CDR3 is CASTSDPRHEQFF. CDR3 nucleotide sequence: TGTGCCAGCACCTCGGACCCGCGACATGAGCAGTTCTTC.

By frequency in the sample, this clone is medium-sized. The chain is built from TRBV5-1 and TRBJ2-7; 9 bases line up with TRBD1. Germline V gene lookup returns CDR1 SGHRS and CDR2 YFSETQ. The V gene end was trimmed by 6 bases and the J gene end by 1 base; junction bases not matched to a gene: 8. The CDR3 loop spans 15 amino acids. CDR3 in amino acids: CASNIGQGSSYEQYF. The CDR3, as DNA: TGCGCCAGCAACATAGGACAGGGGTCTTCCTACGAGCAGTACTTC.

This chain connects TRBV11-2 to TRBJ1-2; 9 positions agree with TRBD1. Germline lookup yields CDR1 SGHAT and CDR2 FQNNGV. V was clipped by 3 bases and J by 7 bases; unmatched bases: 6. The CDR3 extends over 14 amino acids. The CDR3 bases are TGTGCCAGCAGCTTTGACCGACAGGGGGGTGGCTACACCTTC. Translating gives CASSFDRQGGGYTF.

This chain links TRBV7-9 with TRBJ2-7; D may be TRBD1 (7 bases). Germline-derived CDR1 and CDR2 are SEHNR and FQNEAQ (reference sequence). The CDR3 is 13 amino acids. Trimming shortened V by 5 bases and J by 3 bases, and 11 bases separated the two germline ends. The CDR3 region is CASSAGQLYEQYF. The CDR3 DNA follows: TGTGCCAGCAGCGCGGGACAGCTCTACGAGCAGTACTTC.

This clone occurred a few times. The chain employs TRBV7-6 and TRBJ2-7, with 11 positions matching TRBD1. This CDR3 contains 13 residues. In germline, CDR1 is SGHVS, CDR2 FNYEAQ. The V segment lost 5 bases and the J segment 4 bases; nucleotides outside the gene matches: 1. CDR3 in amino acids: CASSRDRGYEQYF. The CDR3 DNA reads TGTGCCAGCAGCCGGGACAGGGGGTACGAGCAGTACTTC.

The V call is TRBV30, the J call TRBJ1-1, with D unresolved. With 2 bases removed from V and 2 bases from J, the gap between germline ends came to 9 bases. From germline, CDR1 is GTSNPN and CDR2 SVGIG (reference sequence). This CDR3 is 13 amino acids long. The CDR3 protein is CAWSRDYNTEAFF. CDR3 in DNA: TGTGCCTGGAGTCGAGACTATAACACTGAAGCTTTCTTT.

The chain uses TRBV5-6 and TRBJ2-5, with D tentatively TRBD2 (7 bases). The V gene's germline CDR1 is SGHDT and CDR2 YYEEEE. This CDR3 is built from 17 residues. Deletions cut 3 bases from V and 7 bases from J, with 25 bases between. The CDR3 DNA sequence: TGTGCCAGCAGCTCGGGGGGAAGTAACGTCCTCAGGGGGACCCAGTACTTC. It is translated as CASSSGGSNVLRGTQYF.

This clone was seen only a few times. This chain joins TRBV19 and TRBJ2-1; TRBD1 matches 11 bases. The CDR3 is 14 residues long. V was clipped by 7 bases and J by 7 bases; unmatched bases: 6. CDR1 and CDR2 from the germline V gene are LNHDA and SQIVND (reference sequence). The CDR3 DNA is TGTGCCAGTAACCGGGACAGGGGGTCTAATGAGCAGTTCTTC. Translation: CASNRDRGSNEQFF.

The rearrangement joins TRBV5-7 to TRBJ1-4; D call uncertain. TRBV5-7 falls under the ORF class, with uncertain function. V lost 4 bases and J 6 bases, leaving 22 bases between the germline ends. The CDR3 contains 17 residues. The CDR3 DNA reads TGTGCCAGCAGCCTTCAGACTAGTGCCAATTTTGATGAAAAACTGTTTTTT. This encodes CASSLQTSANFDEKLFF.

The chain employs TRBV9 and TRBJ2-5, with 7 nucleotides matching TRBD1. Per germline, CDR1 SGDLS and CDR2 YYNGEE. Losses at the gene ends were 4 bases for V and 1 base for J; bases not matched to a gene: 7. The CDR3 has 15 amino acids. The CDR3 loop is CASSIATGIQETQYF. The CDR3 DNA sequence: TGTGCCAGCAGCATCGCGACAGGGATCCAAGAGACCCAGTACTTC. Based on the CDR3 plus reference TRBV9 and TRBJ2-5, the full variable domain is DSGVTQTPKHLITATGQRVTLRCSPRSGDLSVYWYQQSLDQGLQFLIQYYNGEERAKGNILERFSAQQFPDLHSELNLSSLELGDSALYFCASSIATGIQETQYFGPGTRLLVL.

The rearrangement joins TRBV13 to TRBJ2-1; D may be TRBD2 (6 bases). V lost 3 bases and J lost 0, with 12 bases in between. This CDR3 contains 16 residues. Per germline, CDR1 PRHDT and CDR2 FYEKMQ (reference sequence). This CDR3 is CASSFGTGVSYNEQFF. The CDR3 DNA reads as TGTGCCAGCAGCTTCGGAACGGGAGTCTCCTACAATGAGCAGTTCTTC. The full variable domain, completed using reference TRBV13 and TRBJ2-1, is AAGVIQSPRHLIKEKRETATLKCYPIPRHDTVYWYQQGPGQDPQFLISFYEKMQSDKGSIPDRFSAQQFSDYHSELNMSSLELGDSALYFCASSFGTGVSYNEQFFGPGTRLTVL.

The V call is TRBV9, the J call TRBJ2-6; TRBD1 matches 7 bases. Germline lookup yields CDR1 SGDLS and CDR2 YYNGEE. The CDR3 is made up of 19 amino acids. V was clipped by 3 bases and J by 2 bases; unmatched bases: 14. The CDR3 sequence: CASSARQGPELTGANVLTF. CDR3 nucleotide sequence: TGTGCCAGCAGCGCCCGACAGGGCCCCGAGCTGACTGGGGCCAACGTCCTGACTTTC. Variable domain in full (rest from reference TRBV9 and TRBJ2-6): DSGVTQTPKHLITATGQRVTLRCSPRSGDLSVYWYQQSLDQGLQFLIQYYNGEERAKGNILERFSAQQFPDLHSELNLSSLELGDSALYFCASSARQGPELTGANVLTFGAGSRLTVL.

The rearrangement joins TRBV28 to TRBJ2-3; a possible D gene is TRBD2 (5 bases). V was pared by 7 bases and J by 2 bases, with 13 bases between. Looked up from germline, CDR1 is MDHEN and CDR2 is SYDVKM. The CDR3 runs 14 residues. CDR3 protein: CASIGLAHTDTQYF. The DNA for the CDR3 is TGTGCCAGCATTGGTCTAGCCCACACAGATACGCAGTATTTT. The variable domain in full, with the rest retrieved from reference TRBV28 and TRBJ2-3, is DVKVTQSSRYLVKRTGEKVFLECVQDMDHENMFWYRQDPGLGLRLIYFSYDVKMKEKGDIPEGYSVSREKKERFSLILESASTNQTSMYLCASIGLAHTDTQYFGPGTRLTVL.

V and J are TRBV10-1 and TRBJ2-1, with D possibly matching TRBD1 (6 bases). The CDR3 spans 13 residues. Per the germline V gene, CDR1 is WNHNN and CDR2 is SYGVQD (reference sequence). Trimming removed 3 bases from V and 15 bases from J, with 18 bases in between. CDR3 nucleotide sequence: TGCGCCAGCAGTGACGAGACAGGTAAAGGAACGTTCTTC. This translates into CASSDETGKGTFF.

The chain is built from TRBV6-5 and TRBJ2-1; the D gene is possibly TRBD2 (6 bases). This CDR3 is built from 15 residues. The V gene lost 0 bases and the J gene lost 2 bases, with 8 bases spanning the gap. The germline gives CDR1 MNHEY, CDR2 SVGAGI. The CDR3 nucleotides are TGTGCCAGCAGTTACTCGGGGGGTACCTACAATGAGCAGTTCTTC. It yields the protein CASSYSGGTYNEQFF.

The chain combines TRBV11-1 with TRBJ2-1; 10 bases align to TRBD2. The CDR3 consists of 15 residues. J lost 7 bases, V lost 4 bases, and 7 bases had no gene match. The germline V gene encodes CDR1 SGHAT and CDR2 FQDESV (reference sequence). For the CDR3, the DNA is TGTGCCAGCAGCTCTAGCGGGAGTGTGACGAATGAGCAGTTCTTC. This sequence encodes CASSSSGSVTNEQFF.

This clone was seen just once. CDR3 amino acids: CASSLVRGVGSYEQYF. The CDR3 DNA reads TGTGCCAGCAGCTTAGTTCGCGGGGTGGGCTCCTACGAGCAGTACTTC. The V and J genes are TRBV11-1 and TRBJ2-7, with a tentative D call TRBD2 (6 bases). V lost 1 base and J lost 0, with 13 bases in between. From germline, CDR1 is SGHAT and CDR2 FQDESV (reference sequence). The CDR3 extends over 16 amino acids.

The chain couples TRBV5-8 to TRBJ1-5; TRBD1 matches 9 bases. V was pared by 7 bases and J by 1 base, with 6 bases of the junction left unmatched. The CDR3 is 15 amino acids. The germline CDR1 and CDR2 sequences are SGHTS and YDEGEE. In nucleotides, the CDR3 is TGTGCCAGCCGAGACAGGGGGACAAGCAATCAGCCCCAGCATTTT. Amino acid sequence: CASRDRGTSNQPQHF. The full variable domain, in which reference TRBV5-8 and TRBJ1-5 provide the parts outside the CDR3, is EAGVTQSPTHLIKTRGQQATLRCSPISGHTSVYWYQQALGLGLQFLLWYDEGEERNRGNFPPRFSGRQFPNYSSELNVNALELEDSALYLCASRDRGTSNQPQHFGDGTRLSIL.